These 8 T cell receptor beta chains came from one sample sequenced in a study of blood T cell repertoires in COVID-19. Repertoires were generated with immunoSEQ multiplex PCR, while TCRdb's copy carries only in-frame clones and drops some. The sample includes about 100,000 clones, 70% to 90% seen only once; the top ten take 4% to 5%. Sequenced sample: peripheral blood. Receptor source: a human donor with COVID-19, enrolled during active disease. The donor label of this sample is uncertain.

This chain uses TRBV6-1 with TRBJ2-2, with D tentatively TRBD2 (6 bases). This CDR3 has 17 residues. Trimming removed 4 bases at V and 7 bases at J, with 22 bases between. Germline V gene sequence: CDR1 MNHNS, CDR2 SASEGT. The CDR3 DNA reads as TGTGCCAGCAGTGGGTGGACTACCCTTGAGTTGGTCGGGGAGCTGTTTTTT. Residues: CASSGWTTLELVGELFF.

As regards this clone: The junction differs from germline at one of its ends, possibly a read error. The chain couples TRBV9 to TRBJ2-3, with 8 bases that match TRBD1. Germline CDR1 and CDR2: SGDLS and YYNGEE. This CDR3 region has 15 residues. The CDR3 DNA reads as TGTGCCAGCAGCGTAGGACAGGGGAGCAGAGATACGCAGTATTTT. It codes for CASSVGQGSRDTQYF.

CDR3 residues: CASSSGQVNTEAFF. The CDR3 nucleotides read TGCGCCAGCAGCTCAGGACAGGTGAACACTGAAGCTTTCTTT. The chain couples TRBV5-1 to TRBJ1-1; TRBD1 matches at 7 bases. Germline V gene lookup returns CDR1 SGHRS and CDR2 YFSETQ. The V and J ends lost 3 bases and 0 bases, in that order; junction bases with no gene match: 2. The CDR3 spans 14 residues.

The chain links TRBV6-5 to TRBJ1-5; D may be TRBD1 (6 bases). V lost 4 bases to trimming and J lost 5 bases, with 12 bases between them. This CDR3 is built from 14 residues. Germline lookup yields CDR1 MNHEY and CDR2 SVGAGI. Here the CDR3 DNA reads TGTGCCAGCAGTTCGGGGGGGGGCTATCAGCCCCAGCATTTT. Encoded protein: CASSSGGGYQPQHF.

V gene TRBV24-1 combines with J gene TRBJ2-7; TRBD1 aligns across 8 bases. This CDR3 comprises 15 residues. V gave up 11 bases and J gave up 5 bases; unmatched junction bases: 16. Germline V gene lookup returns CDR1 KGHDR and CDR2 SFDVKD. This CDR3 reads CASKLRDRCFHEQYF. Here the CDR3 DNA reads TGTGCCAGCAAACTCCGGGACAGGTGTTTCCACGAGCAGTACTTC.

V gene TRBV6-5 combines with J gene TRBJ1-1; TRBD1 is a possible D gene (5 bases). Trimming stripped 2 bases from V and 5 bases from J, with 9 bases between. The length of the CDR3 is 13 residues. The germline V gene has CDR1 MNHEY and CDR2 SVGAGI. The CDR3 is CASSYRAGTEAFF. The CDR3 DNA reads TGTGCCAGCAGTTACCGCGCAGGGACTGAAGCTTTCTTT.

This rearrangement joins TRBV14 to TRBJ1-1; TRBD1 aligns across 8 bases. J was trimmed by 6 bases and V by 1 base; bases with no gene match: 1. The CDR3 contains 13 residues. CDR1 is SGHDN and CDR2 is FVKESK in the germline V gene. CDR3 residues: CASSQVQGAEAFF. The CDR3 bases are TGTGCCAGCAGCCAAGTACAGGGGGCTGAAGCTTTCTTT.

J is TRBJ1-2 and V is TRBV11-2, with D possibly matching TRBD1 (5 bases). CDR1 is SGHAT and CDR2 is FQNNGV in the germline V gene. The CDR3 has 13 amino acids. Between the trimmed V and J ends, which lost 3 bases and 3 bases, there was a span of 8 bases. This chain's CDR3 is CASSFSGDYGYTF. In DNA form, the CDR3 reads TGTGCCAGCAGCTTCTCGGGGGACTATGGCTACACCTTC.